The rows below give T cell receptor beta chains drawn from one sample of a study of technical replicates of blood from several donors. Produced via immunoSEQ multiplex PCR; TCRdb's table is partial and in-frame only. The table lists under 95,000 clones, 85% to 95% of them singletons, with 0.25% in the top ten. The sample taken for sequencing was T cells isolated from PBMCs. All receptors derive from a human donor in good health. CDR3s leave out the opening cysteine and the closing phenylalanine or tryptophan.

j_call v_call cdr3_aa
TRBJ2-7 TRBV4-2 ASSQENSLSSYEQY
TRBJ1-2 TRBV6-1 ASSEAGTGTNYGYT
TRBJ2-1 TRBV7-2 ASSFSTRYNEQF
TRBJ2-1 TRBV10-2 ATIPPGTSGGNNEQF
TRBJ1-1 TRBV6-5 ASSYQDTNTEAF
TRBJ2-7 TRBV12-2 ASRSEPGGQEIYEQY
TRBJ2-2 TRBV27 ASSALGTSGRKAAGELF
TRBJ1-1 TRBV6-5 ASRSSSGAF
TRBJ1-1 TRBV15 ATSGGQGRNTEAF
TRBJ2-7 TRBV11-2 ASSLAGINSYEQY
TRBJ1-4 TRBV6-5 ASRLAIATNEKLF
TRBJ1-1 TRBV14 ASSHTGGEITEAF
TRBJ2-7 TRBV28 ASSWRYEQY
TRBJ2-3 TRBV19 ASSIRRGGSDTQY
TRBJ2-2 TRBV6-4 ASSVIAGTGELF
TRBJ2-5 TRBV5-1 ASNGDIFQETQY
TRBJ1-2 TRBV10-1 ASKPVCFGYT
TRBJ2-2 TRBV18 ASSPPGTFTGELF
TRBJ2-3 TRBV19 ASRTKAGVMDTQY
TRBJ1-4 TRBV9 ASSVGSGGNEKLF
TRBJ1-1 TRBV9 ASSVVGGEAF
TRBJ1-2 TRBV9 ASSEGEGGYGYT
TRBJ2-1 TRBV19 ASSMYGGARNEQF
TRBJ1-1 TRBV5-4 ASSLGGTGKAF
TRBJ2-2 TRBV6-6 ASSYEGEENTGELF
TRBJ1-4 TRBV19 ASRDRFNEKLF
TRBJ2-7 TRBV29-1 SVGISGQGIYEQY
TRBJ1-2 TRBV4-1 ASSQENRGSGGYT
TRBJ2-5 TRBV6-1 AGTRTSGGRETQY
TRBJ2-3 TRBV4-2 ASSQDGGGLSTDTQY
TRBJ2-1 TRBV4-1 ASSQDLSGPGSEQF
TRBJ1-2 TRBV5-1 ASSQAAGQAYGYT
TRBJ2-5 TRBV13 ASSPGLAVQETQY
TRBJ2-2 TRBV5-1 ASSLAASGETNTGELF
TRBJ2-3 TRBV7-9 ASSLAGGPRDTQY
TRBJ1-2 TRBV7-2 ASSLISDSYYGYT
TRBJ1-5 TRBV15 ATSETGGKQPQH